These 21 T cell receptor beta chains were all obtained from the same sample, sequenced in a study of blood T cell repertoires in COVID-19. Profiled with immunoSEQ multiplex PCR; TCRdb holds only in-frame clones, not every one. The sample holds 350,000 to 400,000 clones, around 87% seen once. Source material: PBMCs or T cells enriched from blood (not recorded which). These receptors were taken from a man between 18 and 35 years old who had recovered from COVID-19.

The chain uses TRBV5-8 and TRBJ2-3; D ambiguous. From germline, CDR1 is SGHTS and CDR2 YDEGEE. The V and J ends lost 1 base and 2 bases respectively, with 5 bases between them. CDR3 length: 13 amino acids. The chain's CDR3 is CASSLFLTDTQYF. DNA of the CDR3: TGTGCCAGCAGCTTGTTTCTCACAGATACGCAGTATTTT.

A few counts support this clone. CDR3 protein: CASSLGRPGQGNYGYTF. The DNA for the CDR3 is TGTGCCAGCAGCTTAGGTAGACCGGGACAGGGGAACTATGGCTACACCTTC. The chain links TRBV11-2 to TRBJ1-2, with 10 bases fitting TRBD1. Germline CDR1 and CDR2: SGHAT and FQNNGV. This CDR3 region has 17 residues. V gave up 1 base and J gave up 2 bases; unmatched junction bases: 7. The whole variable domain, remainder taken from reference TRBV11-2 and TRBJ1-2, is EAGVAQSPRYKIIEKRQSVAFWCNPISGHATLYWYQQILGQGPKLLIQFQNNGVVDDSQLPKDRFSAERLKGVDSTLKIQPAKLEDSAVYLCASSLGRPGQGNYGYTFGSGTRLTVV.

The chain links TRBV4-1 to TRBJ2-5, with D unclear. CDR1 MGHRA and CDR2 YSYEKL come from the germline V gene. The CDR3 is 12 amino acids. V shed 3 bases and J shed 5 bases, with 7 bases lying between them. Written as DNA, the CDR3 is TGCGCCAGCAGCCAGTCCCAGGAGACCCAGTACTTC. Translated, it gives CASSQSQETQYF.

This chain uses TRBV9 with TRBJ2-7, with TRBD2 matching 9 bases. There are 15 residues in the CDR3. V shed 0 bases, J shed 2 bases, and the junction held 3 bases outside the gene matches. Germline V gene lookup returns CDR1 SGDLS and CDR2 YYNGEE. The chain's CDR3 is CASSVEAGGTYEQYF. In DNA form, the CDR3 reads TGTGCCAGCAGCGTAGAAGCGGGGGGTACCTACGAGCAGTACTTC.

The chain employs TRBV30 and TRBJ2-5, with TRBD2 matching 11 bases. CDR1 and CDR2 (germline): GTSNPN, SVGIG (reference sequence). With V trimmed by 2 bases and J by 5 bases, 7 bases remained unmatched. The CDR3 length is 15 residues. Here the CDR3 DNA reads TGTGCCTGGAGTTTTAGCGGGAGGGCCGGGGAGACCCAGTACTTC. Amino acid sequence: CAWSFSGRAGETQYF. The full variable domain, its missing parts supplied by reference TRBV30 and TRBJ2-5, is SQTIHQWPATLVQPVGSPLSLECTVEGTSNPNLYWYRQAAGRGLQLLFYSVGIGQISSEVPQNLSASRPQDRQFILSSKKLLLSDSGFYLCAWSFSGRAGETQYFGPGTRLLVL.

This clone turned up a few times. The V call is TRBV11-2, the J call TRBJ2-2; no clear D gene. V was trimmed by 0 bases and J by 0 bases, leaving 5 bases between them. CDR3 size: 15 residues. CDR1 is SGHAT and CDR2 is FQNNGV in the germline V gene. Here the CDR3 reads CASSLEAANTGELFF. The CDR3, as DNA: TGTGCCAGCAGCTTAGAGGCTGCGAACACCGGGGAGCTGTTTTTT.

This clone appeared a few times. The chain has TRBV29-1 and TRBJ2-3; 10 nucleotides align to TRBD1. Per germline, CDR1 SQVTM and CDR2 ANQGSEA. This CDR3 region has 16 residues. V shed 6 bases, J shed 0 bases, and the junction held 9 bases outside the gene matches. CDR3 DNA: TGCAGCGTCCAAGGATGGGACAGGGGAAGCACAGATACGCAGTATTTT. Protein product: CSVQGWDRGSTDTQYF.

As DNA, the CDR3 is TGTGCCAGCAGCATCCGGGACAGTCAGCCCCAGCATTTT. This encodes CASSIRDSQPQHF. The V gene is TRBV5-5, the J gene TRBJ1-5; 7 nucleotides align to TRBD1. The junction had 4 bases not matched to a gene; V was cut back by 4 bases and J by 6 bases. The CDR3 extends over 13 amino acids. The germline V gene has CDR1 SGHKS and CDR2 YYEKEE (reference sequence).

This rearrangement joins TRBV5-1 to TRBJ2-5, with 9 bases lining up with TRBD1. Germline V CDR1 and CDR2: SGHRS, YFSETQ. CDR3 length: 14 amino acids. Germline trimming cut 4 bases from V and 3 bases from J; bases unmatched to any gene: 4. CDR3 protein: CASSPGQGEETQYF. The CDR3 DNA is TGCGCCAGCAGCCCGGGACAGGGTGAAGAGACCCAGTACTTC.

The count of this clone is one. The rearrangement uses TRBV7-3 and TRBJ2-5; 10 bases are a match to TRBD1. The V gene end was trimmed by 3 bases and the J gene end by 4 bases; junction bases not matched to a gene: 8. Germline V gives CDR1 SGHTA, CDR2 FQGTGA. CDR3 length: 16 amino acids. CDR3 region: CASSFAGQGVGETQYF. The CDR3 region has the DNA TGTGCCAGCAGCTTCGCCGGACAGGGGGTTGGAGAGACCCAGTACTTC.

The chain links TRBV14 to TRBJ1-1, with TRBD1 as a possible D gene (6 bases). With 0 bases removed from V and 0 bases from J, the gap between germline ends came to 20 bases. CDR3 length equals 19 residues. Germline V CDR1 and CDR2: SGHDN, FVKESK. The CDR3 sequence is CASSQEVQGISRMNTEAFF. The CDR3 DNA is TGTGCCAGCAGCCAAGAGGTACAGGGAATCTCCCGAATGAACACTGAAGCTTTCTTT.

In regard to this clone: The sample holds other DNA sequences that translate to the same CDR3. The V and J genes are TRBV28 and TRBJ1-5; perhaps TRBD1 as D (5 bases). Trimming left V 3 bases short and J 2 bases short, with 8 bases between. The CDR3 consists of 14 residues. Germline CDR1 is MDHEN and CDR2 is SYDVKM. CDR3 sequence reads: CASSLGGGNQPQHF. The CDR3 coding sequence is TGTGCCAGCAGTTTGGGGGGGGGCAATCAGCCCCAGCATTTT.

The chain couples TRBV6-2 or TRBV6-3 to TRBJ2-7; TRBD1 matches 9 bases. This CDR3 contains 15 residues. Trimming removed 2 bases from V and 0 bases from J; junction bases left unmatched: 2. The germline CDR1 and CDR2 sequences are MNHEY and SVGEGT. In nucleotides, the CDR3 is TGTGCCAGCAGTTACGGGGACAGGGCCTCCTACGAGCAGTACTTC. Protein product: CASSYGDRASYEQYF.

CDR3 amino acids: CASSEGVQPQHF. CDR3 DNA sequence: TGTGCCAGTAGTGAAGGGGTTCAGCCCCAGCATTTT. V gene TRBV19 combines with J gene TRBJ1-5, with D perhaps TRBD1 (5 bases). The CDR3 is 12 residues long. Trimming cost V 5 bases and J 6 bases, with 8 bases left between them. The germline CDR1 and CDR2 sequences are LNHDA and SQIVND (reference sequence).

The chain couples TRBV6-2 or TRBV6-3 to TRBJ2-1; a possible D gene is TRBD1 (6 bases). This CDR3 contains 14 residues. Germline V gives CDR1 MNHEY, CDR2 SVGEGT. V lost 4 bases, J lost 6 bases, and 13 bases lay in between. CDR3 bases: TGTGCCAGCAGTTTTCTACAGGGAAGCAATGAGCAGTTCTTC. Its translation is CASSFLQGSNEQFF.

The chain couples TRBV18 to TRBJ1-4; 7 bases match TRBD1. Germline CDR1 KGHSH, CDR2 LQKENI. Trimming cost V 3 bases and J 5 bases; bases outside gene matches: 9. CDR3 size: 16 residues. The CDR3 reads CASSPPRDSGNEKLFF. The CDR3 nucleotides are TGTGCCAGCTCACCGCCCCGGGACAGCGGGAATGAAAAACTGTTTTTT.

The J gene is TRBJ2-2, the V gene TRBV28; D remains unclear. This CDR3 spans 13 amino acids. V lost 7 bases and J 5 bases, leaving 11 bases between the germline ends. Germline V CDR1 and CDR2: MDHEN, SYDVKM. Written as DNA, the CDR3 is TGTGCCAGCATACGGGTAGTGACCGGGGAGCTGTTTTTT. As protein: CASIRVVTGELFF.

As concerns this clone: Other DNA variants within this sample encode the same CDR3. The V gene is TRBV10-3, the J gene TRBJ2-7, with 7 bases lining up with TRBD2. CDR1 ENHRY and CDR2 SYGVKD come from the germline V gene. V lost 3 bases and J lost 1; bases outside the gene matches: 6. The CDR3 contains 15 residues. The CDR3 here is CAISDPLAGSYEQYF. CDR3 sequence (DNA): TGTGCCATCAGTGATCCTTTAGCGGGTTCCTACGAGCAGTACTTC.

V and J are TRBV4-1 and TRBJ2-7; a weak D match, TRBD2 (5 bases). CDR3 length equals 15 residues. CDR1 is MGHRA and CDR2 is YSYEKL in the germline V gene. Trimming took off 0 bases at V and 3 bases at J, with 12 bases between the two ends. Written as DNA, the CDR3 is TGCGCCAGCAGCCAAGAGAGGGTCGGCGTCTACGAGCAGTACTTC. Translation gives CASSQERVGVYEQYF.

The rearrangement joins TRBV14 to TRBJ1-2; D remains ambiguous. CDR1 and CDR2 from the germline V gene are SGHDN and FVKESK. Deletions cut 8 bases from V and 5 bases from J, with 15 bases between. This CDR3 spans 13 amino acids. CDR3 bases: TGTGCCAGCGCTCGATTGGGCTCTTATGGCTACACCTTC. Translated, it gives CASARLGSYGYTF. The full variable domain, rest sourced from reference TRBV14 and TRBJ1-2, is EAGVTQFPSHSVIEKGQTVTLRCDPISGHDNLYWYRRVMGKEIKFLLHFVKESKQDESGMPNNRFLAERTGGTYSTLKVQPAELEDSGVYFCASARLGSYGYTFGSGTRLTVV.

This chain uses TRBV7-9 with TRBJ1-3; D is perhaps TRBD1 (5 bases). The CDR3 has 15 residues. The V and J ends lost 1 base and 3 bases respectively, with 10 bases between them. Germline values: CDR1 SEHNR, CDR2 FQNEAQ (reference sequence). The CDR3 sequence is CASSLDPRVGNTIYF. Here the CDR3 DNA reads TGTGCCAGCAGCTTAGACCCCAGGGTTGGAAACACCATATATTTT.